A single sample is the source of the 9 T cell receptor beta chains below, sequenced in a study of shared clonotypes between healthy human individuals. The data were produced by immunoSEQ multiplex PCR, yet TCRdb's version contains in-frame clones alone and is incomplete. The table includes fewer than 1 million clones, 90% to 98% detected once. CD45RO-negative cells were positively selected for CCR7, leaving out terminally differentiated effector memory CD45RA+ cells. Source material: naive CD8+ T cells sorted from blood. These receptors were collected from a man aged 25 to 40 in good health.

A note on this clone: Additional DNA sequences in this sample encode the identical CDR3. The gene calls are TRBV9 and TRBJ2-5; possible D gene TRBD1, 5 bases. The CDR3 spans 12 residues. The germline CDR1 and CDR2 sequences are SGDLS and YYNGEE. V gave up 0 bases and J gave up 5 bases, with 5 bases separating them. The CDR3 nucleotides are TGTGCCAGCAGCGTAGAGGGGGAGACCCAGTACTTC. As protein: CASSVEGETQYF. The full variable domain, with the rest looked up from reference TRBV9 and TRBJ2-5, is DSGVTQTPKHLITATGQRVTLRCSPRSGDLSVYWYQQSLDQGLQFLIQYYNGEERAKGNILERFSAQQFPDLHSELNLSSLELGDSALYFCASSVEGETQYFGPGTRLLVL.

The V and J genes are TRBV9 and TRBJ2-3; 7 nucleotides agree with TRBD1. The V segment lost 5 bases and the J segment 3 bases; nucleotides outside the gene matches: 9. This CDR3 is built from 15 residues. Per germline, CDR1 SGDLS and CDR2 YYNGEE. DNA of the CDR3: TGTGCCAGCAGTGGAACAGGGGACCGGACAGATACGCAGTATTTT. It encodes CASSGTGDRTDTQYF.

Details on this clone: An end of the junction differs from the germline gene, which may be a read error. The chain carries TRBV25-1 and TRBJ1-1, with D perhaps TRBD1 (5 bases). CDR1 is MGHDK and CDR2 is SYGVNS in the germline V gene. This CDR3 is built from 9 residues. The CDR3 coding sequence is TGTGCCAGCGGGGCTTCGCAGGTTTTT. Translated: CASGASQVF.

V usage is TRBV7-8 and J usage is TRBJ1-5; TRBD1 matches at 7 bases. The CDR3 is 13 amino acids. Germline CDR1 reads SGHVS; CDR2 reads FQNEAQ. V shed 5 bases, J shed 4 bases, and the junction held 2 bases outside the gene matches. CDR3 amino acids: CASSQGQNQPQHF. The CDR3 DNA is TGTGCCAGCAGCCAGGGACAGAATCAGCCCCAGCATTTT.

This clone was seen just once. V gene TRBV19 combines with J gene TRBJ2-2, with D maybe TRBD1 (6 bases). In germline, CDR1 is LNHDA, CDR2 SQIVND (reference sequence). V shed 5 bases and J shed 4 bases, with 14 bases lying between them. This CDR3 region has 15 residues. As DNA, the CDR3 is TGTGCCAGTAGTTCGCCGGGACAAAGCACCGGGGAGCTGTTTTTT. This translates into CASSSPGQSTGELFF.

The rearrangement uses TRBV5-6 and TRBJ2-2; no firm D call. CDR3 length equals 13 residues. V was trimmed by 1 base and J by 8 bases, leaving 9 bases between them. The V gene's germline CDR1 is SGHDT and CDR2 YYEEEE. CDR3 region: CASSLKWGGELFF. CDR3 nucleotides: TGTGCCAGCAGCTTGAAATGGGGAGGGGAGCTGTTTTTT.

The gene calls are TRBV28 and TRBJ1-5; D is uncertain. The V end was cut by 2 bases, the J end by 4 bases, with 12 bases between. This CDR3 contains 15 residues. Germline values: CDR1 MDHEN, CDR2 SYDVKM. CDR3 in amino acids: CASSLNRISNQPQHF. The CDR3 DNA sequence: TGTGCCAGCAGTTTAAATCGGATTTCAAATCAGCCCCAGCATTTT.

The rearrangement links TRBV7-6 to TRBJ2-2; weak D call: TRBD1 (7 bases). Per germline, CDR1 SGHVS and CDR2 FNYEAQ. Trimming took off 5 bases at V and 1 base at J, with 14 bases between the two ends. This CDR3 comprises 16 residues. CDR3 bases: TGTGCCAGCAGCGCACCAGGGGGACTGAACACCGGGGAGCTGTTTTTT. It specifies CASSAPGGLNTGELFF. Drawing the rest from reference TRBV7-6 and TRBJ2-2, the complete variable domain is GAGVSQSPRYKVTKRGQDVALRCDPISGHVSLYWYRQALGQGPEFLTYFNYEAQQDKSGLPNDRFSAERPEGSISTLTIQRTEQRDSAMYRCASSAPGGLNTGELFFGEGSRLTVL.

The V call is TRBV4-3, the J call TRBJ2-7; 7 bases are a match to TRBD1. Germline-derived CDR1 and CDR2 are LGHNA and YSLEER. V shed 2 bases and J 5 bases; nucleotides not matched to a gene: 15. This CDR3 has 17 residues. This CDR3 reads CASSQSPTPGQTHEQYF. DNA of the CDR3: TGCGCCAGCAGCCAATCCCCAACCCCGGGACAGACTCACGAGCAGTACTTC.